This TCR beta chain was profiled in a study of molecular identifiers for immune sequencing clone quantification. For this clonotype: What it binds is not known.

Study-wide findings and caveats: Naive cells had under 1% of molecules in clones above 20 RNA copies, effectors over 99%.

Sorting captured naive CD8 T cells as CD8+CD4-CCR7+CD45RA+. CDR3 length: 15 amino acids. Trimming stripped 2 bases from V and 9 bases from J, with 17 bases between. TCRdb called the PCR reads again in MiXCR, with one record for every CDR3 protein. The sample includes some 680,000 distinct CDR3 sequences, approximately 24% seen only once; the top ten take 0.7% to 0.95%. The receptor comes from a human donor in good health. Some libraries in this study had Jurkat cell RNA spiked in. Material: naive CD8+ T cells from blood, with Jurkat cell RNA spiked in. Subset in this sample: FACS-sorted CD8+CD4-CCR7+CD45RA+ naive T cells. The V gene is TRBV12-3 or TRBV12-4, the J gene TRBJ2-4; D gene ambiguous. CDR3 sequence reads: CASSLRQVGPGIQYF. The CDR3 DNA reads as TGTGCCAGCAGTTTAAGGCAGGTTGGCCCTGGCATTCAGTACTTC.